The following is a T cell receptor beta chain sequence with its context. The data derive from a study of identical twins. TCRdb re-analysed the 5' RACE reads in MiXCR, keeping a single row per CDR3 protein. Altogether around 340,000 distinct CDR3 sequences are present, 9% to 15% being singletons, with the ten largest covering roughly 7.8%. Trimming took 3 bases from V and 0 from J, leaving 9 bases between them. Germline CDR1 reads DFQATT; CDR2 reads SNEGSKA (reference sequence). CDR3 length equals 14 residues. These same data were also listed under a study on yellow fever vaccine responses in identical twins.

The specimen was CD8+ T cells sorted from blood. This TCR derives from a woman under 30 in good health. The chain links TRBV20-1 to TRBJ1-5; D unresolved. CDR3 protein: CSARFLDSNQPQHF. CDR3 nucleotide sequence: TGCAGTGCTAGGTTTTTAGATAGCAATCAGCCCCAGCATTTT.